The 21 T cell receptor beta chains listed next were all sequenced from one sample in a study of cytomegalovirus exposure and HLA in healthy donors. With 60 Vbeta and 13 Jbeta primers, the PCR was carried out. TCRdb's table, derived via immunoSEQ multiplex PCR, lists solely in-frame clones and lacks some. The data hold more than 75,000 clones, with 90% observed a single time. The sample consisted of PBMCs. The receptors shown here come from a man aged 18-30 years in good health and CMV-seronegative.

The DNA for the CDR3 is TGTGCCAGCAGCCCGCGGACAGGGGTGGGGTCGGGTACCAAAAACATTCAGTACTTC. As protein: CASSPRTGVGSGTKNIQYF. The chain employs TRBV11-2 and TRBJ2-4; 9 bases line up with TRBD1. The CDR3 contains 19 residues. The ends lost 5 bases at V and 2 bases at J; junction bases unmatched: 16. Per germline, CDR1 SGHAT and CDR2 FQNNGV.

This chain links TRBV7-2 with TRBJ2-5; TRBD2 matches at 8 bases. Germline lookup yields CDR1 SGHTA and CDR2 FQGNSA. The CDR3 sequence is 14 residues long. The J segment lost 11 bases and the V segment lost 0 bases, leaving 8 bases of the junction unmatched. CDR3 nucleotides: TGTGCCAGCAGCTTAGCGCGCGGGAGGTCTGCGCAGTACTTC. It codes for CASSLARGRSAQYF. The full variable domain, its missing parts supplied by reference TRBV7-2 and TRBJ2-5, is GAGVSQSPSNKVTEKGKDVELRCDPISGHTALYWYRQSLGQGLEFLIYFQGNSAPDKSGLPSDRFSAERTGGSVSTLTIQRTQQEDSAVYLCASSLARGRSAQYFGPGTRLLVL.

The chain carries TRBV9 and TRBJ2-5; 14 nucleotides match TRBD2. V lost 3 bases to trimming and J lost 1 base; unmatched junction nucleotides: 5. Germline assignment: CDR1 SGDLS and CDR2 YYNGEE. The CDR3 totals 17 residues. The CDR3 region has the DNA TGTGCCAGCAGCGCCGGGACTAGCGGGGGACTCCAAGAGACCCAGTACTTC. This translates into CASSAGTSGGLQETQYF.

V usage is TRBV4-3 and J usage is TRBJ2-2, with unresolved D. The CDR3 loop spans 14 amino acids. Trimming took off 0 bases at V and 8 bases at J, with 10 bases between the two ends. Germline V CDR1 and CDR2: LGHNA, YSLEER. CDR3 nucleotide sequence: TGCGCCAGCAGCCAAGAATCTTTTAGTGGGGAGCTGTTTTTT. It codes for CASSQESFSGELFF.

The chain uses TRBV19 and TRBJ2-3, with 10 bases matching TRBD2. V was pared by 10 bases and J by 1 base, with 5 bases of the junction left unmatched. This CDR3 is built from 14 residues. CDR1 and CDR2 (germline): LNHDA, SQIVND (reference sequence). The CDR3 sequence is CATEGLAGTDTQYF. The CDR3 nucleotides read TGTGCCACCGAAGGACTAGCGGGCACAGATACGCAGTATTTT.

This rearrangement joins TRBV6-6 to TRBJ1-4, with unresolved D. V lost 5 bases and J lost 5, with 9 bases in between. CDR1 and CDR2 (germline): MNHNY, SVGAGI (reference sequence). The CDR3 extends over 13 amino acids. The CDR3 coding sequence is TGTGCCAGCAGTAATACGGGGAATGAAAAACTGTTTTTT. It is translated as CASSNTGNEKLFF.

The CDR3 coding sequence is TGTGCCAGCAGTGAGCGGGACCCATGGGGAGGGGCCAACGTCCTGACTTTC. This codes for CASSERDPWGGANVLTF. This rearrangement joins TRBV6-1 to TRBJ2-6; D may be TRBD2 (6 bases). The CDR3 sequence is 17 residues long. The germline gives CDR1 MNHNS, CDR2 SASEGT. V was shortened by 3 bases and J by 4 bases, with 16 bases between the two germline ends.

The V gene is TRBV6-5, the J gene TRBJ1-1, with D unclear. The CDR3 is made up of 15 amino acids. Germline CDR1 MNHEY, CDR2 SVGAGI. V lost 5 bases, J lost 0 bases, and 13 bases lay in between. The CDR3 DNA follows: TGTGCCAGCAGTATTAATCCGGGAGTGAACACTGAAGCTTTCTTT. This codes for CASSINPGVNTEAFF.

The chain uses TRBV11-3 and TRBJ2-3; D is unresolved. The germline V gene has CDR1 SGHNT and CDR2 YENEEA. The CDR3 has 12 residues. V was trimmed by 4 bases and J by 10 bases, leaving 12 bases between them. CDR3 region: CASSSTAEAQYF. CDR3 in DNA: TGTGCCAGCAGCTCGACGGCGGAAGCGCAGTATTTT.

This clone has only a few counts. V and J are TRBV4-2 and TRBJ2-1, with TRBD2 identical over 8 bases. CDR1 is LGHNA, CDR2 YNFKEQ, per germline. The CDR3 sequence is 17 residues long. The trim removed 0 bases at V and 1 base at J, leaving 5 bases unmatched. The CDR3 DNA reads TGTGCCAGCAGCCAAGAAGCTAGCGGGTTGTCCTACAATGAGCAGTTCTTC. Translation gives CASSQEASGLSYNEQFF.

The chain links TRBV11-1 to TRBJ1-2, with TRBD1 identical over 9 bases. In germline, CDR1 is SGHAT, CDR2 FQDESV (reference sequence). The trim removed 5 bases at V and 6 bases at J, leaving 4 bases unmatched. This CDR3 is 13 amino acids long. The CDR3 is CASSRTGGDGYTF. Here the CDR3 DNA reads TGTGCCAGCAGCCGTACAGGGGGCGATGGCTACACCTTC.

The chain employs TRBV15 and TRBJ2-1; TRBD1 is a possible D gene (6 bases). V was shortened by 3 bases and J by 4 bases, with 13 bases between the two germline ends. The CDR3 is made up of 15 amino acids. Germline CDR1 reads LNHNV; CDR2 reads YYDKDF (reference sequence). CDR3 DNA sequence: TGTGCCACCAGCAGGAAGGGGACACAGTACAATGAGCAGTTCTTC. It specifies CATSRKGTQYNEQFF.

CDR3 residues: CASSQDGGDLPNQPQHF. The CDR3 DNA sequence: TGCGCCAGCAGCCAAGACGGGGGAGATCTACCTAATCAGCCCCAGCATTTT. J is TRBJ1-5 and V is TRBV4-1; D is possibly TRBD1 (5 bases). V gave up 0 bases and J gave up 4 bases, with 16 bases separating them. Germline-derived CDR1 and CDR2 are MGHRA and YSYEKL. This CDR3 has 17 residues.

The chain recombines TRBV30 with TRBJ1-4; D is ambiguous. Per germline, CDR1 GTSNPN and CDR2 SVGIG (reference sequence). The CDR3 contains 14 residues. Trimming removed 5 bases from V and 0 bases from J, with 10 bases in between. CDR3: CAWARRATNEKLFF. Here the CDR3 DNA reads TGTGCCTGGGCTCGACGGGCAACTAATGAAAAACTGTTTTTT.

This sequence joins TRBV11-2 and TRBJ1-1; D unresolved. The V end lost 1 base, the J end lost 3 bases, and 6 bases lay between the germline ends. Germline loops: CDR1 SGHAT, CDR2 FQNNGV. The CDR3 runs to 13 residues. Here the CDR3 DNA reads TGTGCCAGCAGCTTAGGCTACTACACTGAAGCTTTCTTT. Protein sequence: CASSLGYYTEAFF.

The chain carries TRBV9 and TRBJ2-5; 10 bases line up with TRBD2. CDR3 length: 16 amino acids. V lost 0 bases, J lost 5 bases, and 7 bases stayed unmatched. Germline assignment: CDR1 SGDLS and CDR2 YYNGEE. Here the CDR3 reads CASSVASGRARETQYF. CDR3 DNA: TGTGCCAGCAGCGTAGCAAGCGGGAGGGCCCGGGAGACCCAGTACTTC.

The CDR3 protein is CATSIRIGYGYTF. CDR3 sequence (DNA): TGTGCCACCAGCATCAGGATCGGATATGGCTACACCTTC. The V and J genes are TRBV15 and TRBJ1-2; D is undetermined. The V and J ends lost 4 bases and 5 bases respectively, with 11 bases between them. Germline V gene lookup returns CDR1 LNHNV and CDR2 YYDKDF (reference sequence). CDR3 length equals 13 residues.

The V gene is TRBV5-6, the J gene TRBJ1-5; D unresolved. Germline loops: CDR1 SGHDT, CDR2 YYEEEE. V was cut by 3 bases and J by 2 bases, with 6 bases left in between. This CDR3 has 13 residues. For the CDR3, the DNA is TGTGCCAGCAGCTCTTTCGGCAATCAGCCCCAGCATTTT. Its protein is CASSSFGNQPQHF.

The chain carries TRBV21-1 and TRBJ2-6; TRBD2, the table's D call, lacks a check against the DNA. TRBV21-1 is deemed a pseudogene. The CDR3 runs 14 residues. The DNA for the CDR3 is TGTGCCAGCGCGGGGGTTGCTGGGGCCAACGTCCTGACTTTC. Protein sequence: CASAGVAGANVLTF.

V gene TRBV5-4 combines with J gene TRBJ1-4; the match to TRBD1 covers 7 bases. CDR1 and CDR2 (germline): SGHNT, YYREEE (reference sequence). The CDR3 consists of 14 residues. V lost 4 bases and J lost 7; bases outside the gene matches: 7. The CDR3 sequence is CASSLGTVGEKLFF. The CDR3 nucleotides read TGTGCCAGCAGCCTAGGGACAGTTGGTGAAAAACTGTTTTTT.

The CDR3 reads CASSFLWTGLTYEQYF. CDR3 bases: TGTGCCAGCAGCTTCCTCTGGACAGGGCTAACCTACGAGCAGTACTTC. The chain carries TRBV11-2 and TRBJ2-7, with TRBD1 matching 8 bases. Germline values: CDR1 SGHAT, CDR2 FQNNGV. This CDR3 spans 16 amino acids. V was clipped by 3 bases and J by 2 bases; unmatched bases: 9.